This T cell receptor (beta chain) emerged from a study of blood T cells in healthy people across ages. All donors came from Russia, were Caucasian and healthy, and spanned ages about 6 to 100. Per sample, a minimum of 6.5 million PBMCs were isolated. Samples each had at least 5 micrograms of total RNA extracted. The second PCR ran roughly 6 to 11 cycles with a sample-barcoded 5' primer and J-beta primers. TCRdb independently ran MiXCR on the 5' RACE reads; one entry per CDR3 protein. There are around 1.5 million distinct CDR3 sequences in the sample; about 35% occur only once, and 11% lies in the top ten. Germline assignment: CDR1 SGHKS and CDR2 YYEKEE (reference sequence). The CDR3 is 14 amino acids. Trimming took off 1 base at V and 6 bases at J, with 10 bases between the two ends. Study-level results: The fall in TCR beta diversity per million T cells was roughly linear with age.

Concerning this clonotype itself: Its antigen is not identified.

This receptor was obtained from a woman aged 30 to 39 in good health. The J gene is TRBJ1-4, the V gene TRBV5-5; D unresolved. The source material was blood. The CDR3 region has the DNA TGTGCCAGCAGCTTGATCGTGGCGGATGAAAAACTGTTTTTT. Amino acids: CASSLIVADEKLFF.